This T cell receptor (beta chain) comes out of a study of long-term antiretroviral therapy in people with HIV. The germline CDR1 and CDR2 sequences are SGHRS and YFSETQ. This CDR3 has 14 residues. V was cut by 1 base and J by 0 bases, with 7 bases left in between. General study findings and limits: Drawn between 2004 and 2017, the blood was possibly obtained under older ART regimens. Spans of CDR3 length were tighter for HIV repertoires than for controls.

Every donor contributed at least one pre-ART and at least two post-ART PBMC samples. As for this clone: Its antigen is still unknown.

The libraries were made with immunoSEQ v3.0 at survey level. Profiled with immunoSEQ multiplex PCR; TCRdb holds only in-frame clones, not every one. The table includes about 25,000 clones, about 79% detected once. Sample: unsorted PBMCs, taken 0.7 years before starting antiretroviral therapy. The genes are TRBV5-1 and TRBJ1-2; no definite D call. The receptor was derived from a young man with HIV. The CDR3 DNA reads TGCGCCAGCAGCTTGTCAGGAGCTAACTATGGCTACACCTTC. It encodes CASSLSGANYGYTF.